The 20 T cell receptor beta chains reported below all come from one sample, sequenced in a study of cytomegalovirus exposure and HLA in healthy donors. Assay used: immunoSEQ multiplex PCR; TCRdb lists only in-frame clones, some missing. The sample lists a few hundred thousand clones; around 91% were seen once. The sample comprised PBMCs. The receptors originated from a woman aged 30 to 39 in good health and CMV-seronegative.

V usage is TRBV7-2 and J usage is TRBJ1-1; D possibly corresponds to TRBD1 (5 bases). Trimming pared 5 bases from V and 1 base from J, leaving 11 bases between. This CDR3 region has 14 residues. From germline, CDR1 is SGHTA and CDR2 FQGNSA. The DNA for the CDR3 is TGTGCCAGCAGCAGTCTAGGGGCGAACACTGAAGCTTTCTTT. Protein: CASSSLGANTEAFF. Full variable domain (remainder filled in from reference TRBV7-2 and TRBJ1-1): GAGVSQSPSNKVTEKGKDVELRCDPISGHTALYWYRQSLGQGLEFLIYFQGNSAPDKSGLPSDRFSAERTGGSVSTLTIQRTQQEDSAVYLCASSSLGANTEAFFGQGTRLTVV.

The J gene is TRBJ2-1, the V gene TRBV15; 7 bases are a match to TRBD2. With 1 base clipped from V and 5 bases from J, the junction kept 14 bases outside the gene matches. Germline V gene lookup returns CDR1 LNHNV and CDR2 YYDKDF (reference sequence). The CDR3 extends over 18 amino acids. CDR3 nucleotide sequence: TGTGCCACCAGCAGAGGTGGGGCCGGGAGGACAATTAACAATGAGCAGTTCTTC. This codes for CATSRGGAGRTINNEQFF.

V and J are TRBV9 and TRBJ1-4; D is uncertain. From germline, CDR1 is SGDLS and CDR2 YYNGEE. V was pared by 4 bases and J by 3 bases, with 13 bases between. The CDR3 covers 15 residues. As DNA, the CDR3 is TGTGCCAGCAGCCCGAACGTTCTGGCTAATGAAAAACTGTTTTTT. This encodes CASSPNVLANEKLFF. Complete variable domain (other parts from reference TRBV9 and TRBJ1-4): DSGVTQTPKHLITATGQRVTLRCSPRSGDLSVYWYQQSLDQGLQFLIQYYNGEERAKGNILERFSAQQFPDLHSELNLSSLELGDSALYFCASSPNVLANEKLFFGSGTQLSVL.

The chain links TRBV9 to TRBJ2-7; 8 bases fit TRBD1. Germline assignment: CDR1 SGDLS and CDR2 YYNGEE. J gave up 3 bases and V 3 bases, and 14 bases lay outside the gene matches. CDR3 length equals 17 residues. CDR3 sequence (DNA): TGTGCCAGCAGCGGTGATGACCGGACAGGGATTCTCTACGAGCAGTACTTC. Amino acid sequence: CASSGDDRTGILYEQYF.

The rearrangement uses TRBV27 and TRBJ1-4; 9 nucleotides align to TRBD1. The V gene end was trimmed by 8 bases and the J gene end by 6 bases; junction bases not matched to a gene: 4. CDR3 size: 13 residues. Germline loops: CDR1 MNHEY, CDR2 SMNVEV (reference sequence). CDR3 residues: CASGGQGDEKLFF. CDR3 nucleotides: TGTGCCAGCGGGGGACAGGGAGATGAAAAACTGTTTTTT.

This clone was counted a few times. This chain connects TRBV5-6 to TRBJ2-3, with D perhaps being TRBD1 or TRBD2 (5 bases each). CDR3 length equals 13 residues. V gave up 3 bases and J gave up 6 bases, with 11 bases separating them. Germline CDR1 reads SGHDT; CDR2 reads YYEEEE. CDR3: CASSYGAPDTQYF. The CDR3 region has the DNA TGTGCCAGCAGCTACGGGGCTCCGGATACGCAGTATTTT.

The chain has TRBV9 and TRBJ2-3; tentatively, D is TRBD1 (5 bases). Trimming cost V 0 bases and J 2 bases, with 13 bases left between them. Looked up from germline, CDR1 is SGDLS and CDR2 is YYNGEE. CDR3 size: 16 residues. CDR3 nucleotides: TGTGCCAGCAGCGTAGTAGAGGCGACAGACACAGATACGCAGTATTTT. Translating gives CASSVVEATDTDTQYF.

The rearrangement uses TRBV11-2 and TRBJ2-3, with D unclear. The CDR3 length is 12 residues. Germline CDR1 is SGHAT and CDR2 is FQNNGV. V was pared by 5 bases and J by 4 bases, with 7 bases between. The CDR3 protein is CASSREADTQYF. In nucleotides, the CDR3 is TGTGCCAGCAGCCGCGAGGCAGATACGCAGTATTTT.

The CDR3 DNA reads as TGTGCCAGCAGTCCAGGGGCCTCCTACGAGCAGTACTTC. Protein product: CASSPGASYEQYF. The chain has TRBV28 and TRBJ2-7; the D gene is possibly TRBD1 (6 bases). The CDR3 totals 13 residues. Trimming shortened V by 5 bases and J by 0 bases, and 8 bases separated the two germline ends. CDR1 MDHEN and CDR2 SYDVKM come from the germline V gene.

This clone occurred once. The chain recombines TRBV27 with TRBJ1-1; TRBD1 matches 8 bases. This CDR3 spans 16 amino acids. V lost 3 bases and J lost 3; bases outside the gene matches: 9. From germline, CDR1 is MNHEY and CDR2 SMNVEV (reference sequence). The CDR3 here is CASSLFGQGLYTEAFF. The CDR3 DNA reads TGTGCCAGCAGTTTGTTCGGACAGGGTCTCTACACTGAAGCTTTCTTT.

The chain links TRBV27 to TRBJ2-6; D is unresolved. CDR3 length: 14 residues. The germline V gene has CDR1 MNHEY and CDR2 SMNVEV (reference sequence). The V gene lost 5 bases and the J gene lost 0 bases, with 5 bases spanning the gap. The CDR3 sequence: CASSSFSGANVLTF. CDR3 DNA sequence: TGTGCCAGCAGTAGTTTCTCTGGGGCCAACGTCCTGACTTTC.

V gene TRBV5-4 combines with J gene TRBJ2-7, with 13 bases that match TRBD2. Unmatched junction bases numbered 7, after V lost 4 bases and J lost 6 bases. Germline CDR1 and CDR2: SGHNT and YYREEE (reference sequence). The CDR3 loop spans 15 amino acids. CDR3 amino acids: CASSLGLAGAREQYF. The CDR3 region has the DNA TGTGCCAGCAGCCTCGGACTAGCGGGAGCACGCGAGCAGTACTTC.

This sequence joins TRBV2 and TRBJ2-1; perhaps TRBD1 as D (6 bases). The CDR3 is made up of 13 amino acids. Germline V gene data show CDR1 as SNHLY and CDR2 as FYNNEI. Trimming removed 8 bases at V and 2 bases at J, with 10 bases between. The chain's CDR3 is CASAGTPYNEQFF. The CDR3, as DNA: TGTGCCAGCGCCGGGACACCCTACAATGAGCAGTTCTTC.

This chain's CDR3 is CASSDLPISGNTIYF. CDR3 bases: TGTGCCAGCAGTGATCTCCCAATCTCTGGAAACACCATATATTTT. V is TRBV6-4 and J is TRBJ1-3; unclear D gene. The CDR3 consists of 15 residues. CDR1 is MRHNA, CDR2 SNTAGT, per germline. V lost 3 bases and J lost 0, with 9 bases in between.

The chain joins TRBV7-6 to TRBJ2-3; D perhaps matches TRBD2 (6 bases). The germline gives CDR1 SGHVS, CDR2 FNYEAQ. This CDR3 comprises 14 residues. Trimming left V 5 bases short and J 7 bases short, with 16 bases between. The chain's CDR3 is CASSAGTLENTQYF. CDR3 nucleotide sequence: TGTGCCAGCAGCGCCGGGACTTTGGAAAATACGCAGTATTTT. Complete variable domain (other parts from reference TRBV7-6 and TRBJ2-3): GAGVSQSPRYKVTKRGQDVALRCDPISGHVSLYWYRQALGQGPEFLTYFNYEAQQDKSGLPNDRFSAERPEGSISTLTIQRTEQRDSAMYRCASSAGTLENTQYFGPGTRLTVL.

The chain carries TRBV11-2 and TRBJ2-7; D is possibly TRBD1 (5 bases). Germline V gives CDR1 SGHAT, CDR2 FQNNGV. V dropped 1 base and J dropped 5 bases, with 9 bases sitting between them. This CDR3 is 13 amino acids long. Here the CDR3 reads CASSLGQGHEQYF. In DNA, the CDR3 is TGTGCCAGCAGCTTAGGGCAGGGTCACGAGCAGTACTTC.

Note on this clone: The sample holds other DNA sequences that translate to the same CDR3. The chain combines TRBV5-1 with TRBJ2-7; D not resolved. Germline CDR1 and CDR2: SGHRS and YFSETQ. The CDR3 has 11 residues. The V end was cut by 3 bases, the J end by 3 bases, with 4 bases between. The CDR3 sequence is CASSSDYEQYF. In DNA, the CDR3 is TGCGCCAGCAGCTCCGACTACGAGCAGTACTTC.

This rearrangement joins TRBV28 to TRBJ2-7; 7 nucleotides align to TRBD1. After removal of 6 bases from V and 3 bases from J, the junction contained 8 bases not matched to a gene. The CDR3 totals 14 residues. Germline CDR1 MDHEN, CDR2 SYDVKM. The CDR3, as DNA: TGTGCCAGCAGGGGACCGGGACAGCACTACGAGCAGTACTTC. It specifies CASRGPGQHYEQYF.

The genes are TRBV29-1 and TRBJ2-1; weak D call: TRBD2 (5 bases). Trimming shortened V by 5 bases and J by 2 bases, and 22 bases separated the two germline ends. The CDR3 sequence is 17 residues long. Looked up from germline, CDR1 is SQVTM and CDR2 is ANQGSEA. CDR3 bases: TGCAGCGTTTCAGGCAAAAGCGGCACTCGTGCCTACAATGAGCAGTTCTTC. It encodes CSVSGKSGTRAYNEQFF.

This sequence joins TRBV27 and TRBJ2-7; a weak D match, TRBD2 (6 bases). CDR3 size: 13 residues. Germline CDR1 MNHEY, CDR2 SMNVEV (reference sequence). Trimming pared 3 bases from V and 4 bases from J, leaving 10 bases between. The CDR3 here is CASSFIGGYEQYF. The CDR3, as DNA: TGTGCCAGCAGTTTCATCGGAGGGTACGAGCAGTACTTC.